This T cell receptor beta chain was obtained from a study of blood T cell repertoires in COVID-19. About the research overall: Sources were T cells, B-cell-depleted T cells, or PBMCs; the material itself was cDNA or gDNA.

In the original processing: Amplification of reference gene primers was used by the study to estimate nucleated cell counts. TCRdb keeps only in-frame clones here, not all; method: immunoSEQ multiplex PCR. That table furnishes V, J and clone size, whereas the DNA furnished D and trimming. The repertoire consists of roughly 120,000 clones, with over 60% occurring once and the leading ten covering roughly 6.2%. Germline-derived CDR1 and CDR2 are MDHEN and SYDVKM. V was clipped by 2 bases and J by 1 base; unmatched bases: 1. This CDR3 has 14 residues. J is TRBJ2-7 and V is TRBV28; TRBD1 matches at 8 bases. This TCR derives from a man aged 70 or older with acute or convalescent COVID-19. Sequencing used peripheral blood. The CDR3 region is CASSLGTGSYEQYF. The CDR3 nucleotides are TGTGCCAGCAGTTTAGGGACAGGATCCTACGAGCAGTACTTC.